Described below is a single T cell receptor (beta chain) sequence and its context. What it recognizes is unknown. The data are from a study of T cell responses to AZD1222 COVID-19 vaccine. Notes on the study in general: Spike was spanned by vaccine-associated CD4 TCRs, which were dominant at 160-218 and 743-854.

V was cut by 2 bases and J by 1 base, with 6 bases left in between. The CDR3 is 14 amino acids. From germline, CDR1 is KGHSH and CDR2 LQKENI. The protocol was immunoSEQ multiplex PCR, while the TCRdb copy is restricted to in-frame clones and leaves out a portion. Counted here are about 120,000 clones, about 93% occurring once; the ten biggest clones make up approximately 5%. The sequence was collected from an adult who received the AZD1222 COVID-19 vaccine. The input for sequencing was peripheral blood, taken 28 days after the second AZD1222 dose. V and J are TRBV18 and TRBJ1-5; D gene ambiguous. CDR3 bases: TGTGCCAGCTCACCATACACCAGCAATCAGCCCCAGCATTTT. It yields the protein CASSPYTSNQPQHF.